In its sample, the clone carrying this TCR beta chain was seen many times. The target antigen is unknown. This entry is derived from a study of T-cell memory formation after mild COVID-19. Whole-study context: Clustering of TCRs was largely donor specific.

Study-level findings and limits: CD4/CD8 balance held among clones contracting day 15 to 85, and later expanders leaned CD4+. Pre-infection memory carried some responding clones, suggesting that cross-reactive memory joined. Clones from the second wave (peaking day 37) had unconfirmed SARS-CoV-2 specificity.

Each CDR3 protein is one row after TCRdb ran MiXCR on the 5' RACE reads. Seen here are roughly 350,000 distinct CDR3 sequences, roughly 13% observed once, and the top ten hold around a fifth. The ends were cut back, 10 bases at V and 0 bases at J, with 19 bases in the middle. Per the germline V gene, CDR1 is SGHRS and CDR2 is YFSETQ. The CDR3 covers 15 residues. This TCR was sampled from a man aged 18 to 30 who had mild COVID-19 (a few samples of this study predate the infection). Cell type and time point are not known. The rearrangement joins TRBV5-1 to TRBJ1-1; perhaps TRBD1 as D (6 bases). Sequenced material: PBMCs or a T cell subset sorted from them (not recorded which). CDR3 sequence (DNA): TGCGCCTGCCGAGGACCACAGGGAATGAACACTGAAGCTTTCTTT. It specifies CACRGPQGMNTEAFF.